This T cell receptor beta chain was sequenced during a study of T cell changes during pregnancy in multiple sclerosis. In its sample, this clone was seen a few times. The protocol was immunoSEQ multiplex PCR, while the TCRdb copy is restricted to in-frame clones and leaves out a portion. The sample has roughly 70,000 clones; approximately 86% are singletons. Source: peripheral blood, taken before pregnancy. This TCR derives from a female donor with multiple sclerosis, enrolled in a pregnancy study.

The CDR3, as DNA: TGCAGCGCCGGGACACAAGTCAAAGGAGGCTACACCTTC. Protein: CSAGTQVKGGYTF. This chain links TRBV29-1 with TRBJ1-2; D is perhaps TRBD1 (6 bases). The germline gives CDR1 SQVTM, CDR2 ANQGSEA. V was shortened by 7 bases and J by 8 bases, with 20 bases between the two germline ends. The CDR3 loop spans 13 amino acids. Full variable domain (remainder filled in from reference TRBV29-1 and TRBJ1-2): SAVISQKPSRDICQRGTSLTIQCQVDSQVTMMFWYRQQPGQSLTLIATANQGSEATYESGFVIDKFPISRPNLTFSTLTVSNMSPEDSSIYLCSAGTQVKGGYTFGSGTRLTVV.